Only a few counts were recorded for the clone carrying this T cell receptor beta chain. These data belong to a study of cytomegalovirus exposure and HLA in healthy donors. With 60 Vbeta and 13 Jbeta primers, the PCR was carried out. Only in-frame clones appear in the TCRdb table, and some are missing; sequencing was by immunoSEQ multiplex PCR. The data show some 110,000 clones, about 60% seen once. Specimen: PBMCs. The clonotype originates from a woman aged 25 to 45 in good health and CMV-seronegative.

Written as DNA, the CDR3 is TGTGCCAGCACCGTCAGGGACAGGCCTATTAACTATGGCTACACCTTC. Amino acids: CASTVRDRPINYGYTF. This chain connects TRBV7-2 to TRBJ1-2; 8 bases match TRBD1. This CDR3 comprises 16 residues. The J segment lost 1 base and the V segment lost 7 bases, leaving 11 bases of the junction unmatched. From germline, CDR1 is SGHTA and CDR2 FQGNSA.